The next 9 T cell receptor beta chains were all read from a single sample in a study of shared clonotypes between healthy human individuals. The repertoire was sequenced with immunoSEQ multiplex PCR; TCRdb's copy has only in-frame clones and lacks some. This sample has roughly 2.5 million clones, with around nine tenths found just once. The sequenced sample consisted of naive CD4+ T cells sorted from blood. Subset given: CD45RA+ positively selected. Receptors originate from a man younger than 30 in good health.

The chain employs TRBV7-9 and TRBJ2-3; 12 bases are shared with TRBD2. V was pared by 4 bases and J by 14 bases, with 4 bases of the junction left unmatched. CDR3 size: 12 residues. In germline, CDR1 is SEHNR, CDR2 FQNEAQ (reference sequence). The CDR3 loop is CASSWTSGAAYF. DNA for the CDR3: TGTGCCAGCAGCTGGACTAGCGGGGCCGCGTATTTT. Supplemented by reference TRBV7-9 and TRBJ2-3, the full variable domain reads DTGVSQNPRHKITKRGQNVTFRCDPISEHNRLYWYRQTLGQGPEFLTYFQNEAQLEKSRLLSDRFSAERPKGSFSTLEIQRTEQGDSAMYLCASSWTSGAAYFGPGTRLTVL.

V usage is TRBV2 and J usage is TRBJ1-5, with 7 bases identical to TRBD1. The germline V gene has CDR1 SNHLY and CDR2 FYNNEI. The CDR3 is 13 residues long. With 4 bases clipped from V and 9 bases from J, the junction kept 6 bases outside the gene matches. CDR3 sequence: CASSVQGGRPQHF. CDR3 sequence (DNA): TGTGCCAGCAGTGTCCAGGGGGGACGGCCCCAGCATTTT.

The CDR3, as DNA: TGTGCCAGCAAGGATAGACAGGAGTATGGCTACACCTTC. Protein sequence: CASKDRQEYGYTF. The chain joins TRBV2 to TRBJ1-2; maybe TRBD1 (6 bases). V lost 7 bases, J lost 5 bases, and 14 bases lay in between. Germline CDR1 and CDR2: SNHLY and FYNNEI. This CDR3 contains 13 residues.

As to this clone: Other DNA sequences in this specimen translate into the identical CDR3. The chain joins TRBV11-3 to TRBJ2-5; unclear D gene. The V and J ends lost 0 bases and 4 bases respectively, with 3 bases between them. This CDR3 region has 12 residues. CDR1 is SGHNT and CDR2 is YENEEA in the germline V gene. In DNA form, the CDR3 reads TGTGCCAGCAGCTTAGATAGAGAGACCCAGTACTTC. This gives the protein CASSLDRETQYF.

The V call is TRBV28, the J call TRBJ2-7; D is uncertain. V lost 5 bases, J lost 3 bases, and 14 bases lay in between. This CDR3 region has 14 residues. Germline CDR1 MDHEN, CDR2 SYDVKM. CDR3 nucleotides: TGTGCCAGCAGTCCCGACATTCCGCGCTACGAGCAGTACTTC. It encodes CASSPDIPRYEQYF.

The chain carries TRBV6-5 and TRBJ2-1, with a weak D call TRBD1 (5 bases). The CDR3 runs 15 residues. Germline CDR1 and CDR2: MNHEY and SVGAGI. Deletions cut 0 bases from V and 5 bases from J, with 11 bases between. CDR3 sequence reads: CASSYSLLQDNEQFF. CDR3 in DNA: TGTGCCAGCAGTTACTCGTTACTACAGGACAATGAGCAGTTCTTC.

The chain carries TRBV5-1 and TRBJ2-3; D ambiguous. Germline V gene lookup returns CDR1 SGHRS and CDR2 YFSETQ. The V and J ends lost 6 bases and 0 bases respectively, with 20 bases between them. The CDR3 is 17 residues long. In DNA form, the CDR3 reads TGCGCCAGCATACTCTCCCCGATTCTAGGGAGCACAGATACGCAGTATTTT. It translates to CASILSPILGSTDTQYF.

This clone appeared a few times. The same CDR3 also results from other DNA sequences found in this sample. The chain's CDR3 is CASSSAVNTEAFF. CDR3 DNA sequence: TGTGCCAGCAGCTCCGCGGTGAACACTGAAGCTTTCTTT. V is TRBV11-3 and J is TRBJ1-1; D unresolved. This CDR3 has 13 amino acids. CDR1 is SGHNT, CDR2 YENEEA, per germline. V was pared by 4 bases and J by 0 bases, with 6 bases between.

The CDR3 DNA follows: TGTGCCAGCAGGTTGGCCAGCAATCAGCCCCAGCATTTT. Its translation: CASRLASNQPQHF. V and J are TRBV7-9 and TRBJ1-5; no reliable D call. Trimming cost V 6 bases and J 1 base, with 7 bases left between them. The CDR3 spans 13 residues. Germline assignment: CDR1 SEHNR and CDR2 FQNEAQ (reference sequence).